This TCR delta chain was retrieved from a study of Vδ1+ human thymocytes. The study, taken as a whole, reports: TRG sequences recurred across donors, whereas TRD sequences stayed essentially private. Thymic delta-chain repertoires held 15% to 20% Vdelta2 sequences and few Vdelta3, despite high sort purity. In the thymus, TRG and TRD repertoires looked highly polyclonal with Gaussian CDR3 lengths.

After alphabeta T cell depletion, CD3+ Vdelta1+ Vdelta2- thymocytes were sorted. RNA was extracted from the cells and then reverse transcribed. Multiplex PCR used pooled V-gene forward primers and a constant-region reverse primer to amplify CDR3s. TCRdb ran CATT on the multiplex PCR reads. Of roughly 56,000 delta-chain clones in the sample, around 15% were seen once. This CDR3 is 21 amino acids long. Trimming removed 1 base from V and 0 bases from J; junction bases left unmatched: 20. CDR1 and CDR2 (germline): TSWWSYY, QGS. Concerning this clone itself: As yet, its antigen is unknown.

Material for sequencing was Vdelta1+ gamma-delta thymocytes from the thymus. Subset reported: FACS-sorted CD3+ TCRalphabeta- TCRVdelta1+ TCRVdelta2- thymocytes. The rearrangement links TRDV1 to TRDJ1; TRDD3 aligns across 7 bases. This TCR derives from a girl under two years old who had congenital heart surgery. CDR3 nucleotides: TGTGCTCTTGGGGAACGGGGTCCCCTACTCACCGGGGGATCGTACACCGATAAACTCATCTTT. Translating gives CALGERGPLLTGGSYTDKLIF.